This TCR beta chain originates from a study of control samples from healthy donors and cancer patients. Produced via immunoSEQ multiplex PCR; TCRdb's table is partial and in-frame only. Of about 120,000 clones in the sample, 85% to 90% were seen once. V was trimmed by 6 bases and J by 6 bases, leaving 13 bases between them. The CDR3 sequence is 13 residues long. The rearrangement links TRBV12-3 or TRBV12-4 to TRBJ2-3, with D unclear. This sequence originates from a woman between 50 and 59 years old with colorectal cancer. Sequences were obtained from PBMCs. The CDR3 DNA follows: TGTGCCAGCAGGCCACACGTCGGGGATACGCAGTATTTT. This codes for CASRPHVGDTQYF.